This T cell receptor beta chain was captured in a study of blood T cell repertoires in COVID-19. Generated by immunoSEQ multiplex PCR, the TCRdb table keeps only in-frame clones and is missing some. The sample holds approximately 250,000 clones; around four fifths are singletons and the top ten take 4% to 5%. This CDR3 spans 13 amino acids. V lost 6 bases to trimming and J lost 10 bases; unmatched junction nucleotides: 5. Germline V gene sequence: CDR1 SGHVS, CDR2 FQNEAQ. The clonotype comes from a man aged 60 to 75 with acute or convalescent COVID-19. Source material: peripheral blood. V usage is TRBV7-8 and J usage is TRBJ2-1; the match to TRBD2 covers 11 bases. This CDR3 reads CASSSRLAGEQFF. As DNA, the CDR3 is TGTGCCAGCAGTTCACGACTAGCGGGGGAGCAGTTCTTC.